This is a list of T cell receptor beta chains from one sample in a study of blood T cell repertoires in COVID-19. Clones were read by immunoSEQ multiplex PCR, and TCRdb kept only the in-frame ones, dropping some. This table holds about 76,000 clones, under 95% found once. The sequenced material came from peripheral blood. The receptor source for this set is a human donor in a cohort sampled during active COVID-19. CDR3s include the opening cysteine and the closing phenylalanine or tryptophan. D genes are given only for firm matches. Not all rows give a size; the values are once, few, many and, for expanded clones, a class.

>TRBV18|15|TRBJ2-1|-|-
CASSPAAGYGNEQFF
TGTGCCAGCTCACCGGCCGCAGGGTATGGGAATGAGCAGTTCTTC
>TRBV19|15|TRBJ1-1|-|TRBD1
CASSTGTGFGTEAFF
TGTGCCAGTAGTACTGGGACAGGGTTCGGCACTGAAGCTTTCTTT
>TRBV11-2|14|TRBJ2-1|-|TRBD2
CASSRTSGEGEQFF
TGTGCCAGCAGCCGGACTAGCGGGGAGGGAGAGCAGTTCTTC
>TRBV7-9|17|TRBJ1-6|-|-
CASSQRSTGAENSPLHF
TGTGCCAGCAGCCAGAGGTCTACAGGCGCAGAAAATTCACCCCTCCACTTT
>TRBV10-3|11|TRBJ2-7|once|-
CAISHSYEQYF
TGTGCCATCAGTCACAGCTACGAGCAGTACTTC
>TRBV5-1|13|TRBJ2-1|-|TRBD1
CASSLDRTIEQFF
TGCGCCAGCAGCCTGGACAGGACAATTGAGCAGTTCTTC
>TRBV7-6|16|TRBJ1-3|-|TRBD1
CASSLGVQGAGNTIYF
TGTGCCAGCAGCTTAGGAGTCCAGGGGGCAGGAAACACCATATATTTT
>TRBV11-2|16|TRBJ2-5|-|TRBD1
CASSTLQGARPETQYF
TGTGCCAGCAGCACTCTACAGGGGGCGCGACCAGAGACCCAGTACTTC
>TRBV6-1|15|TRBJ2-7|few|TRBD2
CASSEIAGASYEQYF
TGTGCCAGCAGTGAAATAGCGGGGGCCTCCTACGAGCAGTACTTC
>TRBV11-2|16|TRBJ2-3|-|-
CASSLFRRPVTDTQYF
TGTGCCAGCAGCTTATTTCGGAGACCCGTCACAGATACGCAGTATTTT
>TRBV9|13|TRBJ2-1|-|-
CASSSDGGREQFF
TGTGCCAGCAGCAGTGATGGGGGCCGGGAGCAGTTCTTC
>TRBV5-4|14|TRBJ2-3|-|-
CASSLARKPDTQYF
TGTGCCAGCAGCTTGGCTAGGAAACCAGATACGCAGTATTTT
>TRBV7-6|15|TRBJ2-1|-|TRBD2
CASSWSSGVNNEQFF
TGTGCCAGCAGCTGGTCCAGCGGGGTGAACAATGAGCAGTTCTTC
>TRBV7-8|17|TRBJ2-5|-|TRBD2
CASSLAGLAGFWETQYF
TGTGCCAGCAGCTTAGCCGGTCTAGCGGGGTTCTGGGAGACCCAGTACTTC
>TRBV6-6|11|TRBJ1-2|-|-
CASKLNYGYTF
TGTGCCAGCAAACTTAACTATGGCTACACCTTC
>TRBV4-3|15|TRBJ1-5|-|-
CASSQDSGTFWPQHF
TGCGCCAGCAGCCAAGATAGCGGAACCTTCTGGCCCCAGCATTTT
>TRBV5-1|15|TRBJ2-7|-|TRBD1
CASSMGQGDSYEQYF
TGCGCCAGCAGCATGGGACAGGGGGACTCCTACGAGCAGTACTTC
>TRBV5-1|14|TRBJ1-4|once|-
CASSSETGLRELFF
TGCGCCAGCAGCTCTGAGACAGGACTGAGGGAACTGTTTTTT
>TRBV7-9|14|TRBJ1-1|-|-
CASSPQVVHTEAFF
TGTGCCAGCAGCCCCCAGGTTGTGCACACTGAAGCTTTCTTT
>TRBV7-8|15|TRBJ2-1|-|TRBD2
CASSLTGTSNNEQFF
TGTGCCAGCAGCCTAACCGGGACTAGCAACAATGAGCAGTTCTTC
>TRBV19|14|TRBJ2-5|-|-
CASSTDRYQETQYF
TGTGCCAGTAGTACGGACAGATACCAAGAGACCCAGTACTTC
>TRBV14|14|TRBJ1-5|-|-
CASSQVYSNQPQHF
TGTGCCAGCAGCCAAGTTTATAGCAATCAGCCCCAGCATTTT
>TRBV5-1|13|TRBJ2-2|-|TRBD2
CASRAGAAGELFF
TGCGCCAGCAGAGCGGGGGCGGCCGGGGAGCTGTTTTTT
>TRBV2|16|TRBJ2-1|-|-
CASSGSASGAHNEQFF
TGTGCCAGCAGTGGTTCCGCTTCTGGAGCCCACAATGAGCAGTTCTTC
>TRBV10-3|12|TRBJ2-5|-|-
CAIAGDEETQYF
TGTGCCATCGCAGGGGATGAAGAGACCCAGTACTTC
>TRBV28|14|TRBJ2-4|-|TRBD1
CASSTSDRDDIQYF
TGTGCCAGCAGTACTTCCGACAGGGATGACATTCAGTACTTC
>TRBV6-5|16|TRBJ1-5|-|-
CASSYSGRDPGQPQHF
TGTGCCAGCAGTTACTCGGGGCGGGATCCGGGCCAGCCCCAGCATTTT
>TRBV30|16|TRBJ2-3|-|-
CAWSVRGAEGTDTQYF
TGTGCCTGGAGTGTACGGGGGGCGGAAGGCACAGATACGCAGTATTTT
>TRBV20-1|15|TRBJ2-1|-|TRBD2
CSASRTSGGRGEQFF
TGCAGTGCTAGTAGGACTAGCGGGGGGCGTGGTGAGCAGTTCTTC
>TRBV4-1|16|TRBJ1-2|-|-
CASSQDRGQLNYGYTF
TGCGCCAGCAGCCAAGATCGAGGACAGCTTAACTATGGCTACACCTTC
>TRBV4-1|13|TRBJ2-1|-|-
CASSQERSFEQFF
TGCGCCAGCAGCCAAGAACGGTCCTTTGAGCAGTTCTTC
>TRBV5-4|14|TRBJ1-4|-|TRBD1
CASSVGQAREKLFF
TGTGCCAGCAGCGTGGGACAGGCACGCGAAAAACTGTTTTTT
>TRBV27|15|TRBJ2-2|-|-
CASSRFRGMGGELFF
TGTGCCAGCAGTCGATTTAGGGGTATGGGCGGGGAGCTGTTTTTT
>TRBV19|17|TRBJ1-3|-|TRBD1
CASTPGQGKASGNTIYF
TGTGCCAGTACCCCGGGACAGGGAAAGGCCTCTGGAAACACCATATATTTT
>TRBV6-2/TRBV6-3|16|TRBJ1-1|-|-
CASSHYRGGAVTEAFF
TGTGCCAGCAGCCACTATCGTGGGGGCGCGGTCACTGAAGCTTTCTTT
>TRBV30|13|TRBJ1-5|-|-
CAWSVSYNQPQHF
TGTGCCTGGAGTGTGAGTTACAATCAGCCCCAGCATTTT
>TRBV9|15|TRBJ1-2|-|-
CASSSHTGNLDGYTF
TGTGCCAGCAGCTCCCATACAGGGAATTTAGATGGCTACACCTTC
>TRBV27|16|TRBJ1-3|-|-
CASSYLDRCSGNTIYF
TGTGCCAGCAGTTACCTCGACAGGTGCTCTGGAAACACCATATATTTT
>TRBV5-1|13|TRBJ1-4|-|-
CASSFSGNEKLFF
TGCGCCAGCAGCTTCTCCGGGAATGAAAAACTGTTTTTT
>TRBV2|13|TRBJ2-3|few|TRBD2
CASGRDYTDTQYF
TGTGCCAGCGGCAGGGACTACACAGATACGCAGTATTTT
>TRBV6-4|15|TRBJ2-3|-|TRBD2
CASARRGVSTDTQYF
TGTGCCAGCGCAAGGCGGGGGGTGAGCACAGATACGCAGTATTTT
>TRBV5-6|15|TRBJ1-1|-|-
CASSPLPGGPTEAFF
TGTGCCAGCAGTCCGCTTCCGGGGGGCCCCACTGAAGCTTTCTTT
>TRBV5-1|15|TRBJ2-1|-|-
CASSLQDGEYNEQFF
TGCGCCAGCAGCTTGCAGGACGGGGAATACAATGAGCAGTTCTTC
>TRBV21-1|15|TRBJ2-3|-|-
CASSKVDRGEDTQYF
TGTGCCAGCAGCAAAGTGGACAGGGGGGAAGATACGCAGTATTTT
>TRBV7-8|14|TRBJ1-5|once|-
CASSLSGGNQPQHF
TGTGCCAGCAGCTTAAGCGGGGGCAATCAGCCCCAGCATTTT
>TRBV19|14|TRBJ2-3|-|TRBD1
CASETGMGADTQYF
TGTGCCAGCGAGACAGGGATGGGGGCAGATACGCAGTATTTT
>TRBV5-1|13|TRBJ2-7|-|-
CASSEGSTHEQYF
TGCGCCAGCAGCGAGGGATCTACCCACGAGCAGTACTTC
>TRBV5-1|17|TRBJ2-3|-|TRBD2
CASSLPGLAGGADTQYF
TGCGCCAGCAGCCTACCGGGACTAGCGGGGGGTGCAGATACGCAGTATTTT